Listed here are 3 T cell receptor beta chains from one sample, sequenced in a study of T cell changes during pregnancy in multiple sclerosis. Measured with immunoSEQ multiplex PCR; TCRdb has only the in-frame clones, and not every one. The table includes around 80,000 clones, about 95% detected once. The specimen was peripheral blood, collected in the second trimester of pregnancy. The receptor source for this set is a female donor with multiple sclerosis, enrolled in a pregnancy study.

The V call is TRBV4-2, the J call TRBJ2-1; tentatively, D is TRBD1 (6 bases). Germline-derived CDR1 and CDR2 are LGHNA and YNFKEQ. The CDR3 loop spans 16 amino acids. Trimming took 3 bases from V and 12 from J, leaving 24 bases between them. CDR3 sequence: CASSQDGQLGYSGQFF. The CDR3 region has the DNA TGTGCCAGCAGCCAGGACGGACAGCTAGGGTACTCGGGGCAGTTCTTC.

V is TRBV4-1 and J is TRBJ1-1; D is unclear. From germline, CDR1 is MGHRA and CDR2 YSYEKL. The CDR3 runs 13 residues. Trimming cost V 5 bases and J 0 bases, with 7 bases left between them. DNA for the CDR3: TGCGCCAGCAGCAGCGAGCTGAACACTGAAGCTTTCTTT. Translated, it gives CASSSELNTEAFF.

The CDR3 sequence: CASRLGQTPNTGELFF. The CDR3 bases are TGTGCCAGCCGTCTGGGACAGACTCCGAACACCGGGGAGCTGTTTTTT. The V call is TRBV6-4, the J call TRBJ2-2; TRBD1 matches at 7 bases. V lost 8 bases and J lost 0; bases outside the gene matches: 9. The CDR3 loop spans 16 amino acids. Germline V gene lookup returns CDR1 MRHNA and CDR2 SNTAGT.